Sequencing of this TCR beta chain was carried out in a study of PD-1 blockade in classical Hodgkin lymphoma. Study-wide results and limits: Reasons behind the repertoire differences stay unclear, perhaps disease activity or earlier therapy. It was reported that newly diagnosed patients had less baseline TCR diversity than healthy donors.

Time point here: cycle 4 day 1 (C4D1), after more than five weeks of nivolumab. Each and every patient relapsed after autologous stem cell transplantation, and patients got differing brentuximab vedotin exposure. Patients' outcomes at their best amounted to complete response, partial response or progressive disease. Per the germline V gene, CDR1 is LNHDA and CDR2 is SQIVND (reference sequence). This CDR3 has 16 amino acids. After removal of 0 bases from V and 5 bases from J, the junction contained 6 bases not matched to a gene. A word on this clone: Its antigen is still unknown.

Generated by immunoSEQ multiplex PCR, the TCRdb table keeps only in-frame clones and is missing some. The sample records 90,000 or so clones, around 78% being singletons. This specimen consisted of peripheral blood mononuclear cells (PBMCs), obtained before the fourth cycle of nivolumab. The sequence derives from a human donor with classical Hodgkin lymphoma. V gene TRBV19 combines with J gene TRBJ2-3, with 9 bases lining up with TRBD2. In DNA form, the CDR3 reads TGTGCCAGTAGTATAGATCCGGCGGGGGGGATAGATACGCAGTATTTT. Residues: CASSIDPAGGIDTQYF.